This T cell receptor beta chain was recorded in a study of cytomegalovirus exposure and HLA in healthy donors (TCRdb year 2017). At the level of the whole study: According to an earlier analysis of a few hundred of the donors, about 190 million T cells yielded some 120 million unique TCR beta sequences and about 280 Gb of sequence data. Four to six DR-DQ haplotypes were handled as single units for association and clustering, since linkage in the cohort was strong. On average, roughly 250,000 unique TCR beta nucleotide sequences were sequenced per donor among about 400 genotyped donors of the cohort, with 15% to 20% of those sequences being non-productive. An earlier analysis of around 540 of the donors applied high-throughput TCR beta sequencing to assess whether each TCR beta V gene segment acted as functional or pseudogenic. In a later genetic analysis, genome-wide SNP genotypes for about 55% of the 666 donors were used, and that subset was treated as a discovery cohort. The study profiled the T cell repertoires of some 610 subjects by immunosequencing and related them to cytomegalovirus serostatus. Alongside the repertoire data, information on donor age, sex, ethnicity and CMV serostatus was compiled. Of the 300 to 450 genotyped donors, over 80% were placed in the genetic ancestry cluster associated with self-reported Caucasian donors. Every discovery cohort repertoire had been produced on one sequencing platform. Approximately 310 gigabases of sequencing data and 70 million to 100 million unique TCR sequences made up an early release that covered over 550 HLA-typed donors. Typing coverage varied by locus: roughly 629-630 donors for A, B, C, DRB1 and DQB1; approximately 560 for DQA1; about 590 for DPA1; 400 to 480 for DPB1. Rather than drawing on any new phenotypic data, the later analysis identified candidate immune exposures from TCR beta sequences and the way those sequences occurred across donors. Both class I and class II loci were covered by HLA typing, at four-digit resolution. The study combined high-throughput TCR immunosequencing, statistical association of individual TCRs with disease status, and machine learning to predict cytomegalovirus infection status. A later analysis re-examined previously published TCR beta repertoires from more than 600 donors and added high-resolution HLA genotyping to investigate patterns of TCR occurrence. In addition to the first cohort of approximately 650 subjects, a separate validation cohort of under 150 different subjects was used. The study aimed to test whether signatures of past pathogen exposure could be identified by cataloging public T cell receptors.

In total, roughly 670 healthy bone marrow donors made up the cohort. At the time of sampling, all cohort members were nominally healthy, though unrecorded immune exposures were likely present. The donor was CMV seropositive and was included in the group of some 290 seropositive cohort members. Each donor provided a peripheral blood sample, and peripheral blood mononuclear cells were used for TCR beta sequencing. Genomic DNA was extracted from the blood cell samples with the Qiagen DNeasy Blood Extraction Kit. The method behind the library was the immunoSEQ multiplex PCR assay. The multiplex PCR relied on a mix of 60 forward primers for TCR Vbeta segments and 13 reverse primers for TCR Jbeta segments. The CDR3 region of rearranged TCR beta genes was amplified from genomic DNA with a multiplex PCR assay. Amplified TCR beta libraries were sequenced as 87-base-pair reads on the Illumina HiSeq System. The source study handled its data this way. A later analysis tallied around 82 million unique TCR beta chains across the approximately 670 repertoires, and 10 million to 11 million of those chains were shared by two or more donors. A nearest-neighbor algorithm error-corrected the raw reads and collapsed the reads into unique sequences, merging closely related sequences to remove PCR and sequencing errors. CDR3 sequences were aligned to IMGT reference sequences to assign V, D and J gene segments. For a sequence to be retained, a match of at least six nucleotides to both a V gene segment and a J gene segment was required. Rearrangements were classified as productive when the CDR3 lacked stop codons and remained in frame with V and J, and all other rearrangements were classified as non-productive. Following IMGT convention, CDR3 was defined as the stretch from the second conserved V-encoded cysteine up to the conserved J-encoded phenylalanine. The earlier analysis of about 560 of the donors excluded any sequence lacking an unambiguous match to a single V gene segment. In an earlier analysis of some 590 of the donors, a V segment was called functional when productive rearrangements were above 56.7%, and segregating when the standard deviation between donors exceeded 5%. A statistical classification framework was built to diagnose cytomegalovirus status from the catalog of TCR beta chain sequences. In a later analysis, V and J genes were assigned by comparing TCR nucleotide sequences against IMGT/GENE-DB human TR gene sequences. In a later analysis, CDR3 sequences and most-parsimonious VDJ recombination scenarios were assigned using the TCRdist pipeline. In a later analysis, each TCR beta chain was defined by its CDR3 amino acid sequence together with its V-gene family, and reads lacking a unique V-gene family were excluded. In a later analysis, some 600 highly shared, low-generation-probability nucleotide sequences were removed to address suspected cross-contamination and a sequencing artifact. In a later analysis, a clonal expansion index was calculated for each public chain from normalized within-repertoire ranks of inferred template counts. In a later analysis, generation probabilities were computed using a VDJ recombination model fitted to out-of-frame rearrangements, and the results were checked against IGoR. A later analysis scored TCR-TCR, TCR-HLA and TCR-CMV co-occurrence with hypergeometric tests, applying a repertoire-size bias correction to TCR pairs. In a later analysis, false discovery rates were estimated by permuting HLA or CMV assignments 20 times. A later analysis grouped co-occurring TCRs with DBSCAN, adding TCRdist sequence similarity when clustering within HLA-allele-positive subsets. Repertoires with fewer than 30,000 or more than 120,000 public chains, plus five repertoires with anomalous nucleotide sharing, were excluded from co-occurrence clustering. Imported from immuneACCESS, the table was reduced by TCRdb to in-frame sequences with V and J called. These copies leave out some clones; in studies compared against another copy, an unresolved V gene accounts for under half, and the cause of the remainder is not known. V, J and clone size reflect that table, while D and trimming were determined from the DNA. This sample lists about 110,000 clones; under 70% were detected once. The ten most abundant clones make up almost 8.5% of the sample.

Broader findings and caveats from the paper: A later genetic analysis associated a missense DCLRE1C variant with V-gene and J-gene trimming of TCR beta chains, and an independent cohort replicated the association. A later analysis reported that several top co-occurrence clusters appeared linked to parvovirus B19, influenza, CMV and Epstein-Barr virus. Immune exposure information for the cohort was limited to CMV serostatus. A further reported finding was that TCR beta sequences accurately predicted the HLA-A and HLA-B alleles for most subjects in the first cohort. It was suggested by the authors that the approach could potentially be generalized to other disease states and immunological phenotypes. A group of highly shared sequence variants was considered likely to be a technical artifact of the sequencing pipeline. The presence/absence analyses assumed that sequencing depth was roughly uniform across donors, and that assumption may not be true. A later genetic analysis reported fewer N-insertions in productive TCRs among donors in an Asian-associated ancestry cluster than the roughly 700-donor mean. A few of the identified cytomegalovirus-associated TCR beta chains were confirmed in vitro to be specific for cytomegalovirus antigens. The cohort was sequenced for TCR beta chains only, and without alpha or paired-chain data the features that could be detected were limited. A later analysis found that TCR association rates varied across HLA loci, with DRB1 alleles showing the most associated TCRs and HLA-C alleles the fewest. A later analysis associated 15,000 to 20,000 TCR beta sequences with specific HLA alleles at a false discovery rate of 0.05. When HLA alleles, especially DR and DQ, strongly co-occurred, attributing TCR associations to individual alleles was difficult. A later analysis found that HLA-associated TCR beta chains were more clonally expanded and had lower generation probabilities than equally common non-associated chains. Broadly in line with IMGT annotations, most TCR beta V segments showed up in productive rearrangements about 90% or about 30% of the time in an earlier analysis of under 700 of the donors. The classifier was reported to diagnose cytomegalovirus status with high specificity and sensitivity in both the original cohort and the validation cohort. Because counts were too low, roughly 17 rarely observed V segments, including chromosome 9 orphons, were left out of the earlier analysis of roughly 600 of the donors. A later analysis found that most CMV-associated TCR beta chains appeared HLA-restricted, with HLA associations seemingly driven largely by CMV exposure. Across donors, most TCR sequences were observed very rarely, whereas some public TCRs were present in many individuals. Some IMGT-functional V segments, including TRBV6-2 and TRBV6-3, could not be distinguished by the 87-base-pair reads and were therefore excluded. HLA typing was unavailable for some donors at each locus, so association tests used only the typed subset. Linkage disequilibrium might explain the correlated functional status among segregating V segments, but an unknown experimental factor could not be excluded. The study listed approximately 150 TCR beta chains as associated with cytomegalovirus.

On this clone: The antigen it binds to is not known. Qualities for individual bases were not recorded, and no much larger clone is one base off.

V and J are truncated by 5 bases and 2 bases respectively, leaving an intervening sequence of 12 bases. The CDR3 starts with the cysteine, ends with the phenylalanine, and has 15 residues. The kept DNA is CDR3 alone, 45 bases in frame from the first base. The germline V gene encodes CDR1 MNHEY and CDR2 SVGAGI. The specimen sequenced was PBMCs. The sequence joins TRBV6-5 to TRBJ2-2; matching of 5 bases hints at TRBD1 as the D gene. The source of this sequence is a man between 18 and 35 years old in good health and CMV-seropositive. The CDR3 region has the sequence CASSPKTANTGELFF. The DNA sequence is given as TGTGCCAGCAGTCCGAAGACAGCTAACACCGGGGAGCTGTTTTTT.